The 26 T cell receptor beta chains below were found in one sample sequenced in a study of T cells in Graves' hyperthyroidism and ophthalmopathy. The TCR beta CDR3 regions underwent amplification using RNA transcripts as the source. The TCR CDR3 first-round RT-PCR relied on the HTBI primer set. TCRdb fed the multiplex PCR reads into MiXCR, producing one record per CDR3 protein. Altogether 300,000 to 400,000 distinct CDR3 sequences are present, roughly a fifth being singletons, with the ten largest covering 50%. The sequencing sample was made of blood. The receptors were sampled from a woman between 45 and 65 years old with Graves' hyperthyroidism.

This clonotype was found many times. The genes are TRBV7-9 and TRBJ2-3; D gene unclear. V lost 3 bases to trimming and J lost 2 bases, with 9 bases between them. The CDR3 has 14 residues. The germline V gene encodes CDR1 SEHNR and CDR2 FQNEAQ (reference sequence). The CDR3 DNA is TGTGCCAGCAGCTTTGGCCGCTTCACAGATACGCAGTATTTT. This gives the protein CASSFGRFTDTQYF.

This clonotype has a count of ten or more. The chain joins TRBV12-3 or TRBV12-4 to TRBJ1-5, with 10 bases that match TRBD1. The V and J ends lost 6 bases and 5 bases, in that order; junction bases with no gene match: 1. CDR3 length: 13 amino acids. CDR3 bases: TGTGCCAGCAGGGACAGGGGGGATCAGCCCCAGCATTTT. Protein sequence: CASRDRGDQPQHF.

This chain connects TRBV2 to TRBJ2-1; 9 nucleotides line up with TRBD2. Germline V lookup: CDR1 SNHLY, CDR2 FYNNEI. The V gene end was trimmed by 7 bases and the J gene end by 8 bases; junction bases not matched to a gene: 15. CDR3 length: 16 residues. The CDR3 spells CASTQTPSGIRDEQFF. For the CDR3, the DNA is TGTGCCAGCACCCAGACCCCTAGCGGGATTCGCGATGAGCAGTTCTTC.

This clonotype was found a few times. The CDR3 bases are TGCGCCAGCAGCCAAGCACTATCCGCGGGCAATCAGCCCCAGCATTTT. Protein: CASSQALSAGNQPQHF. V gene TRBV4-1 combines with J gene TRBJ1-5; D is undetermined. CDR3 length: 16 residues. The ends were cut back, 1 base at V and 2 bases at J, with 12 bases in the middle. Germline V gives CDR1 MGHRA, CDR2 YSYEKL.

The rearrangement uses TRBV27 and TRBJ2-7; 9 nucleotides line up with TRBD1. V lost 5 bases to trimming and J lost 4 bases; unmatched junction nucleotides: 9. CDR1 is MNHEY, CDR2 SMNVEV, per germline (reference sequence). This CDR3 comprises 15 residues. CDR3: CASSNYRGRGYEQYF. The CDR3 DNA follows: TGTGCCAGCAGTAACTACAGGGGGCGCGGGTACGAGCAGTACTTC.

This clonotype was detected ten times or more. The rearrangement uses TRBV6-2 or TRBV6-3 and TRBJ2-2; TRBD1 agrees at 8 bases. V shed 2 bases and J 0 bases; nucleotides not matched to a gene: 5. In germline, CDR1 is MNHEY, CDR2 SVGEGT. This CDR3 comprises 17 residues. The DNA for the CDR3 is TGTGCCAGCAGTTACCCCGGGACAGGACCGAACACCGGGGAGCTGTTTTTT. Translated: CASSYPGTGPNTGELFF.

This clonotype showed up many times. This chain links TRBV20-1 with TRBJ2-7; 9 nucleotides align to TRBD2. CDR3 length equals 14 residues. The germline V gene encodes CDR1 DFQATT and CDR2 SNEGSKA (reference sequence). J was trimmed by 2 bases and V by 3 bases; bases with no gene match: 5. CDR3: CSARGGLAPYEQYF. The CDR3, as DNA: TGCAGTGCTAGGGGGGGACTAGCTCCCTACGAGCAGTACTTC.

This clonotype has ten or more counts. The gene calls are TRBV2 and TRBJ2-2; 12 nucleotides match TRBD2. V was pared by 6 bases and J by 7 bases, with 6 bases of the junction left unmatched. This CDR3 region has 15 residues. CDR1 is SNHLY, CDR2 FYNNEI, per germline. DNA for the CDR3: TGTGCCAGCAGAAGAACTAGCGGGAGGCTCGGGGAGCTGTTTTTT. The encoded protein is CASRRTSGRLGELFF. Full variable domain (remainder filled in from reference TRBV2 and TRBJ2-2): EPEVTQTPSHQVTQMGQEVILRCVPISNHLYFYWYRQILGQKVEFLVSFYNNEISEKSEIFDDQFSVERPDGSNFTLKIRSTKLEDSAMYFCASRRTSGRLGELFFGEGSRLTVL.

The sample holds a few counts of this clonotype. The CDR3 coding sequence is TGTGCCAGCAGGATAAACTACGAGCAGTACTTC. Translating it yields CASRINYEQYF. The chain recombines TRBV6-2 or TRBV6-3 with TRBJ2-7; unclear D gene. V was clipped by 6 bases and J by 3 bases, with 6 bases between them. This CDR3 contains 11 residues. CDR1 MNHEY and CDR2 SVGEGT come from the germline V gene.

The rearrangement links TRBV2 to TRBJ2-5; D not resolved. The CDR3 is 13 residues long. Trimming cost V 11 bases and J 5 bases, with 18 bases left between them. Germline CDR1 and CDR2: SNHLY and FYNNEI. The CDR3 protein is CASRPLLGETQYF. The DNA for the CDR3 is TGTGCCTCCCGGCCCTTACTGGGGGAGACCCAGTACTTC.

The rearrangement links TRBV9 to TRBJ2-1, with D uncertain. This CDR3 contains 15 residues. Germline lookup yields CDR1 SGDLS and CDR2 YYNGEE. Trimming removed 0 bases at V and 7 bases at J, with 14 bases between. The CDR3 loop reads CASSVEVDWTNEQFF. The CDR3 DNA follows: TGTGCCAGCAGCGTAGAGGTCGACTGGACGAATGAGCAGTTCTTC.

The chain couples TRBV2 to TRBJ1-3, with a possible D match to TRBD1 (5 bases). The CDR3 sequence is 17 residues long. Germline assignment: CDR1 SNHLY and CDR2 FYNNEI. V was clipped by 6 bases and J by 0 bases, with 18 bases between them. The CDR3 region has the DNA TGTGCCAGCAGGGACTTATGGGGCGGGACCTCTGGAAACACCATATATTTT. Encoded protein: CASRDLWGGTSGNTIYF.

This rearrangement joins TRBV5-4 to TRBJ2-7, with TRBD2 identical over 12 bases. Trimming removed 5 bases from V and 0 bases from J; junction bases left unmatched: 6. Germline V gene lookup returns CDR1 SGHNT and CDR2 YYREEE (reference sequence). The CDR3 extends over 16 amino acids. CDR3 amino acids: CASRLAGGPSSYEQYF. Written as DNA, the CDR3 is TGTGCCAGCAGACTAGCGGGGGGCCCGAGCTCCTACGAGCAGTACTTC. Filled out from reference TRBV5-4 and TRBJ2-7, the complete variable domain reads ETGVTQSPTHLIKTRGQQVTLRCSSQSGHNTVSWYQQALGQGPQFIFQYYREEENGRGNFPPRFSGLQFPNYSSELNVNALELDDSALYLCASRLAGGPSSYEQYFGPGTRLTVT.

The chain's CDR3 is CSARGRSEGEKLFF. DNA of the CDR3: TGCAGTGCTAGAGGGAGGTCCGAGGGAGAAAAACTGTTTTTT. The J gene is TRBJ1-4, the V gene TRBV20-1; D is ambiguous. Trimming pared 1 base from V and 8 bases from J, leaving 14 bases between. The CDR3 extends over 14 amino acids. Germline lookup yields CDR1 DFQATT and CDR2 SNEGSKA (reference sequence).

The rearrangement links TRBV7-2 to TRBJ1-1, with D hard to call. The CDR3 consists of 20 residues. Trimming removed 5 bases at V and 0 bases at J, with 28 bases between. The germline V gene encodes CDR1 SGHTA and CDR2 FQGNSA. The chain's CDR3 is CASSAAGYVLLQALNTEAFF. DNA for the CDR3: TGTGCCAGCAGCGCCGCGGGATATGTTTTACTGCAGGCTCTGAACACTGAAGCTTTCTTT.

The V and J genes are TRBV2 and TRBJ1-4, with D perhaps TRBD1 (5 bases). V shed 6 bases and J shed 10 bases, with 18 bases lying between them. Germline V gives CDR1 SNHLY, CDR2 FYNNEI. The CDR3 has 14 residues. The CDR3 region is CASRGEVQEAKLFF. The DNA for the CDR3 is TGTGCCAGCAGGGGGGAGGTTCAGGAGGCAAAACTGTTTTTT.

About this clonotype: A single base separates this from a much larger clone, so it may be a read error. It is likely a read error, because the conserved phenylalanine at the end of the CDR3 is missing. J is TRBJ1-2 and V is TRBV30, with D possibly matching TRBD1 (5 bases). CDR1 GTSNPN and CDR2 SVGIG come from the germline V gene (reference sequence). The V end lost 2 bases, the J end lost 4 bases, and 11 bases lay between the germline ends. CDR3 length: 13 residues. The CDR3 nucleotides are TGTGCCTGGAGTACTCAGGGAGCCTATGGCTACACCTCC. This translates into CAWSTQGAYGYTS.

This clonotype was detected a few times. The rearrangement uses TRBV3-1 and TRBJ2-3; D may be TRBD1 (6 bases). The V end lost 4 bases, the J end lost 2 bases, and 16 bases lay between the germline ends. The germline gives CDR1 LGHDT, CDR2 YNNKEL (reference sequence). CDR3 size: 16 residues. The DNA for the CDR3 is TGTGCCAGCAGCCCTACCGGGACACAACCCACAGATACGCAGTATTTT. As protein: CASSPTGTQPTDTQYF.

The sample holds many counts of this clonotype. CDR3 coding DNA: TGTGCCAGCAGTGCAAAAGGACTATTTATGCCTGAAGCTTTCTTT. It yields the protein CASSAKGLFMPEAFF. The rearrangement joins TRBV2 to TRBJ1-1, with no clear D. Germline V gives CDR1 SNHLY, CDR2 FYNNEI. There are 15 residues in the CDR3. Trimming removed 4 bases from V and 6 bases from J, with 18 bases in between.

This clonotype was counted ten times or more. CDR3 bases: TGTGCCAGCAGGGGAGACAGGCGTCTCAATAATTCACCCCTCCACTTT. This codes for CASRGDRRLNNSPLHF. This chain joins TRBV27 and TRBJ1-6; a possible D gene is TRBD1 (6 bases). V was pared by 6 bases and J by 5 bases, with 17 bases between. This CDR3 contains 16 residues. Looked up from germline, CDR1 is MNHEY and CDR2 is SMNVEV (reference sequence).

This clonotype was seen many times. V is TRBV2 and J is TRBJ2-3; 14 bases line up with TRBD2. V lost 6 bases, J lost 6 bases, and 8 bases stayed unmatched. CDR1 and CDR2 (germline): SNHLY, FYNNEI. The CDR3 covers 16 residues. The DNA for the CDR3 is TGTGCCAGCAGCCGAGGACTAGCGGGGGGTGCCGATACGCAGTATTTT. This sequence encodes CASSRGLAGGADTQYF.

This clonotype was seen ten or more times. V and J are TRBV5-1 and TRBJ2-1; 7 bases are a match to TRBD2. Germline values: CDR1 SGHRS, CDR2 YFSETQ. This CDR3 region has 13 residues. Trimming took 0 bases from V and 9 from J; bases not matched to a gene: 3. CDR3: CASSLGLAIEQFF. The CDR3 nucleotides are TGCGCCAGCAGCTTGGGACTAGCCATTGAGCAGTTCTTC.

This clonotype has at least ten counts. The DNA of the CDR3 is TGTGCCAGCAGCTTAAATGTGTGGGACCGTCTGTACGAGCAGTACTTC. Translating it yields CASSLNVWDRLYEQYF. The chain is built from TRBV11-2 and TRBJ2-7; D possibly matches TRBD1 or TRBD2 (5 bases each). The CDR3 has 16 amino acids. Germline-derived CDR1 and CDR2 are SGHAT and FQNNGV. V gave up 2 bases and J gave up 4 bases, with 18 bases separating them.

This clonotype was counted ten times or more. The rearrangement joins TRBV7-9 to TRBJ2-1, with D hard to call. Germline values: CDR1 SEHNR, CDR2 FQNEAQ (reference sequence). This CDR3 is built from 12 residues. V was cut by 6 bases and J by 7 bases, with 10 bases left in between. CDR3 in amino acids: CASSLTANEQFF. Written as DNA, the CDR3 is TGTGCCAGCAGTCTAACGGCAAATGAGCAGTTCTTC.

This clonotype was counted at least ten times. V usage is TRBV18 and J usage is TRBJ2-3; the match to TRBD1 covers 8 bases. V lost 4 bases, J lost 2 bases, and 5 bases stayed unmatched. The CDR3 consists of 15 residues. The V gene's germline CDR1 is KGHSH and CDR2 LQKENI. CDR3 coding DNA: TGTGCCAGCTCACTCCAGGGGGCGCACACAGATACGCAGTATTTT. Protein sequence: CASSLQGAHTDTQYF.

This clonotype has a count of ten or more. CDR3 nucleotides: TGTGCCAGCAGTTATTGGACAGGGGGCGAGTATGGCTACACCTTC. Amino acid sequence: CASSYWTGGEYGYTF. The chain carries TRBV6-1 and TRBJ1-2; TRBD1 agrees at 11 bases. The CDR3 is 15 residues long. With V trimmed by 5 bases and J by 5 bases, 7 bases remained unmatched. Per the germline V gene, CDR1 is MNHNS and CDR2 is SASEGT.